The following is a T cell receptor (beta chain) sequence with its context. Its antigen remains unidentified. The CDR3 contains 15 residues. Trimming cost V 3 bases and J 5 bases, with 13 bases left between them. Per the germline V gene, CDR1 is SGHVS and CDR2 is FQNEAQ. These data originate in a study of cytomegalovirus exposure and HLA in healthy donors. In the study overall: The use of the same platform for the 90 to 150 validation repertoires and the approximately 730 first-cohort repertoires was reported by a later analysis.

Findings of the study overall: Cytomegalovirus-associated TCR beta chains were listed, numbering 150 to 200. Both high specificity and high sensitivity reportedly marked the classifier's diagnosis of cytomegalovirus status. According to a subsequent analysis, TCR clusters identified in the first cohort showed a tendency to co-occur across the approximately 120 validation repertoires.

Generated by immunoSEQ multiplex PCR, the TCRdb table keeps only in-frame clones and is missing some. The sample lists 75,000 to 90,000 clones; 85% to 95% were seen once. Sequenced sample: PBMCs. The rearrangement joins TRBV7-8 to TRBJ2-2, with a weak D call TRBD2 (7 bases). The receptor was isolated from a woman younger than 30 in good health and CMV-seronegative. In DNA form, the CDR3 reads TGTGCCAGCAGCTTTGGGGGGGCTCGGACCGGGGAGCTGTTTTTT. Amino acid sequence: CASSFGGARTGELFF.